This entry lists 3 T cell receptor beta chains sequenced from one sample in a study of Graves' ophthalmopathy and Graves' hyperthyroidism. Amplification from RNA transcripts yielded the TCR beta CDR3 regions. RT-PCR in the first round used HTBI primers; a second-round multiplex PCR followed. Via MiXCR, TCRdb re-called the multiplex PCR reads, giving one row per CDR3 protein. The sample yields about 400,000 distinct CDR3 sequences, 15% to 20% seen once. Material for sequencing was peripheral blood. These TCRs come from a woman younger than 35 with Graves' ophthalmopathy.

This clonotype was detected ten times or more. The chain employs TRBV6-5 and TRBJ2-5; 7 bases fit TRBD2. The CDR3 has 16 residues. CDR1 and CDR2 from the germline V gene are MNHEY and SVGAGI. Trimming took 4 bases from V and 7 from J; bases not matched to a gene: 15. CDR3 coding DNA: TGTGCCAGCAGTTTCCGCGGGGGAGCCGCCATTTGGACCCAGTACTTC. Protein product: CASSFRGGAAIWTQYF.

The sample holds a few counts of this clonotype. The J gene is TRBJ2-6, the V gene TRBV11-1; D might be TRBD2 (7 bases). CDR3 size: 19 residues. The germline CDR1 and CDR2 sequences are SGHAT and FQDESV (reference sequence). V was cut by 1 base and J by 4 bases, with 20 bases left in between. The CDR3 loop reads CASSLVGRGPVWGANVLTF. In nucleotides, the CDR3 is TGTGCCAGCAGCTTAGTCGGGCGGGGGCCCGTGTGGGGGGCCAACGTCCTGACTTTC.

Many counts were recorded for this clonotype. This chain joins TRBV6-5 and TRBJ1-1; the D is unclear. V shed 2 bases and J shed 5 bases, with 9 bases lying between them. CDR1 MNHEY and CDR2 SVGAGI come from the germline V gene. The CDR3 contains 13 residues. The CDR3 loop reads CASSYMGRTEAFF. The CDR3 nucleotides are TGTGCCAGCAGTTACATGGGGAGGACTGAAGCTTTCTTT.